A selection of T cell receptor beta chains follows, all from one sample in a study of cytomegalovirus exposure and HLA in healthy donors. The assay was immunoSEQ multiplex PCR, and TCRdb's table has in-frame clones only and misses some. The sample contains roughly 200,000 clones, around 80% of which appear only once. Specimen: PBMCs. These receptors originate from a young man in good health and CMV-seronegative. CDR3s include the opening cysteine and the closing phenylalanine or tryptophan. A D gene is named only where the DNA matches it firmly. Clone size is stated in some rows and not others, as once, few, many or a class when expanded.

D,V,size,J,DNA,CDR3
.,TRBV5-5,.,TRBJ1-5,TGTGCCAGCAGCTTACAGAGCAATCAGCCCCAGCATTTT,CASSLQSNQPQHF
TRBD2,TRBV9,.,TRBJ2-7,TGTGCCAGCAGCCGCTATACGGGACTAGCGGGCTACGAGCAGTACTTC,CASSRYTGLAGYEQYF
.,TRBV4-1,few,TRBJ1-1,TGCGCCAGCAGCCAAGCGGGGGTTTCGAACACTGAAGCTTTCTTT,CASSQAGVSNTEAFF
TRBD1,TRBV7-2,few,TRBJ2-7,TGTGCCAGCAGCCCTGGGACAGGCTCCTACGAGCAGTACTTC,CASSPGTGSYEQYF
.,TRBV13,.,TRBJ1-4,TGTGCCAGCAGCTTAGCGCGGGCAACTAATGAAAAACTGTTTTTT,CASSLARATNEKLFF
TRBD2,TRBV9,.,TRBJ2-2,TGTGCCAGCAGCCCGCGGAGCGGGGCCGGGGAGCTGTTTTTT,CASSPRSGAGELFF
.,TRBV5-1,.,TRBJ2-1,TGCGCCAGCAGCTCACTCCACCCTATTAGCTCCTACAATGAGCAGTTCTTC,CASSSLHPISSYNEQFF
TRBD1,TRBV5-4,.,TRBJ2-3,TGTGCCAGCAGCTTAGTGGGACAGGGGACAGATACGCAGTATTTT,CASSLVGQGTDTQYF
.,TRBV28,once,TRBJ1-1,TGTGCCAGCAGTTTCCTCAGCGAGAACACTGAAGCTTTCTTT,CASSFLSENTEAFF
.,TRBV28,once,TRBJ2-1,TGTGCCAGCTCTGGAGGGCCAAAATACAATGAGCAGTTCTTC,CASSGGPKYNEQFF
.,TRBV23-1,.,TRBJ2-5,TGCGCCAGCAGTCATTCCGACGGCGTGGAGGACCGGATAGAGACCCAGTACTTC,CASSHSDGVEDRIETQYF
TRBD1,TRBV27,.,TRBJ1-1,TGTGCCAGCAGTAAGAACAGGGGTGAGGCTGAAGCTTTCTTT,CASSKNRGEAEAFF
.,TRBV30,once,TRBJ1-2,TGTGCCTGGAGTGGCCATGCGGCTAACTATGGCTACACCTTC,CAWSGHAANYGYTF
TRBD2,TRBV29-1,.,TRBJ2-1,TGCAGCGCCGGTCGAGCGGGAGGGCCATTAAGTGAGCAGTTCTTC,CSAGRAGGPLSEQFF
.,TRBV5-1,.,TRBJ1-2,TGCGCCAGCAGCTTGTCACGTGGGCCCGAACCGAGTGGCTACACCTTC,CASSLSRGPEPSGYTF
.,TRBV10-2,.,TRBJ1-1,TGCGCCAGCAGTGAGGATGTGGGGGGCACTGAAGCTTTCTTT,CASSEDVGGTEAFF
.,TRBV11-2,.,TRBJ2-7,TGTGCCAGCAGCTTAGTGGCTTTCCCCTACGAGCAGTACTTC,CASSLVAFPYEQYF
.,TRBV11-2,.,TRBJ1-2,TGTGCCAGCAGCTTAGTGGCAGCTAACTATGGCTACACCTTC,CASSLVAANYGYTF
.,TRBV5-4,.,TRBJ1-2,TGTGCCAGCAGCTTTTGGGGCAATGGCTACACCTTC,CASSFWGNGYTF
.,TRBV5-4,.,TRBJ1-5,TGTGCCAGCAGTAGCGGCGAATCAAACAATCAGCCCCAGCATTTT,CASSSGESNNQPQHF
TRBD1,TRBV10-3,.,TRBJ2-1,TGTGCCATCAGAGGCGACAGGGACAAAAACAATGAGCAGTTCTTC,CAIRGDRDKNNEQFF
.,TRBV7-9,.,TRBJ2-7,TGTGCCAGCAGCTTAGCGGGGCAGGGGCACTACGAGCAGTACTTC,CASSLAGQGHYEQYF